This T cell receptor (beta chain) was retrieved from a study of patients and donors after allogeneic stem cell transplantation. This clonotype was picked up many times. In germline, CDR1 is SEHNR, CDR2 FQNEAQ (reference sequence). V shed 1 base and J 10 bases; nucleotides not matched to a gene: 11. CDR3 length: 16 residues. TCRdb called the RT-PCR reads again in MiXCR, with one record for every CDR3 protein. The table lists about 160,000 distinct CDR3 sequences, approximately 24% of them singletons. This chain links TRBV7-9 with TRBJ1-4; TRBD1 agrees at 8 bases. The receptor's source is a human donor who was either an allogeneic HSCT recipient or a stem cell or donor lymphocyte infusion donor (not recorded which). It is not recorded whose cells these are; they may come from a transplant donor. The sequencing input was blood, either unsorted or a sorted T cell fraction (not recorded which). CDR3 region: CASSLGFMTGVGKLFF. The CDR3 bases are TGTGCCAGCAGCTTAGGTTTTATGACAGGGGTCGGAAAACTGTTTTTT.